This is a list of T cell receptor beta chains from one sample in a study of cytomegalovirus exposure and HLA in healthy donors. The method was immunoSEQ multiplex PCR; TCRdb's version includes in-frame clones alone and lacks a portion of them. The sample holds fewer than 250,000 clones, around four fifths seen once. What was sequenced was PBMCs. The receptors shown here come from a woman aged 45-65 years in good health and CMV-seropositive. Each CDR3 is given without its conserved first and last residue. Fields, in order: V gene, D gene, J gene, CDR3 protein. A D gene is named only where the DNA matches it firmly.

TRBV25-1,TRBD1,TRBJ1-4,ASSAGRSRGRTNEKLF
TRBV5-1,TRBD1,TRBJ1-2,ASSPGQGVSYT
TRBV30,TRBD1,TRBJ2-5,AWSVGTGGGETQY
TRBV7-2,.,TRBJ2-5,ASSLIFRETQY
TRBV5-1,.,TRBJ2-3,ASRLGGVDTQY
TRBV10-1,TRBD1,TRBJ1-1,ASSPTGTGGTEAF
TRBV5-1,TRBD1,TRBJ2-2,ASTWTGDTGELF
TRBV7-9,.,TRBJ1-1,ASSAGLRDTEAF
TRBV7-9,.,TRBJ2-1,ASSLELYNEQF
TRBV7-6,TRBD2,TRBJ2-5,ASSLGLAGGRQETQY
TRBV6-5,.,TRBJ1-1,ASRSGQGNTEAF
TRBV28,TRBD1,TRBJ1-2,ASSHPDRVYGYT
TRBV4-3,.,TRBJ2-1,ASSPQVAEYNEQF
TRBV9,.,TRBJ2-2,ASSLNTGELF
TRBV4-1,.,TRBJ1-1,ASKILEGTEAF
TRBV10-2,.,TRBJ2-7,ASRGGSSYEQY
TRBV2,.,TRBJ1-5,ASSDEEARSSNQPQH
TRBV7-9,.,TRBJ2-2,ASSLGLTGANTGELF
TRBV4-2,TRBD1,TRBJ1-1,ASSQVGTANTEAF
TRBV28,.,TRBJ1-4,ASSLGSGSNLGEKLF
TRBV7-9,.,TRBJ1-5,ASSLGRGGGGNQPQH
TRBV6-1,TRBD1,TRBJ1-2,ASSDLRDSFSYGYT
TRBV5-1,TRBD2,TRBJ2-1,ASSPTSGGPYNEQF
TRBV7-6,.,TRBJ1-6,ASSPSGNSPLH
TRBV7-9,TRBD2,TRBJ2-7,ASSLSSGVSYEQY
TRBV27,.,TRBJ2-7,ASSLVWASADNSYEQY
TRBV27,TRBD1,TRBJ2-2,ASSFDRGGTGELF